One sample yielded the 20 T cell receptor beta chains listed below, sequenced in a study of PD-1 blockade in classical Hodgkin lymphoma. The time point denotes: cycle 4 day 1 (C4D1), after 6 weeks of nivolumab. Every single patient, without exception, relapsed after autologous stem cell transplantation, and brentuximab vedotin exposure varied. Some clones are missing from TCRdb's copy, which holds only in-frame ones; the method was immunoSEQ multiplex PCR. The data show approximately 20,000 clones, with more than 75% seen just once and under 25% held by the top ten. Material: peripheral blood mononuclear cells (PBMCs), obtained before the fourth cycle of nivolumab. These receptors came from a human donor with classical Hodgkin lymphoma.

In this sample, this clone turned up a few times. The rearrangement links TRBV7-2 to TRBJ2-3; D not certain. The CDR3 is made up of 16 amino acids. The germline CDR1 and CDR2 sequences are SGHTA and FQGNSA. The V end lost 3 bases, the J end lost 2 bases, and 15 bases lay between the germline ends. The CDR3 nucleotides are TGTGCCAGCAGCTTTAACGAAGCGAGAACCACAGATACGCAGTATTTT. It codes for CASSFNEARTTDTQYF.

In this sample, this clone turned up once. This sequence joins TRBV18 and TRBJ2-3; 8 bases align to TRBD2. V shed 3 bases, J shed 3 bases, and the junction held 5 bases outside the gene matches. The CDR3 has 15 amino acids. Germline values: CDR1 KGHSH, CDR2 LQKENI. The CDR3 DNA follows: TGTGCCAGCTCACCCGGGAGGGCCGGGACAGATACGCAGTATTTT. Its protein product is CASSPGRAGTDTQYF.

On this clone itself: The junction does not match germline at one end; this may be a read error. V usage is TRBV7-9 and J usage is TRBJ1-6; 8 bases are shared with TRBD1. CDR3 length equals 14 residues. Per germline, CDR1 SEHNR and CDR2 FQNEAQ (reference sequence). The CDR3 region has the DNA TGTGCCAGCAGCAGGACAGGGTCGAATTCACTCCTCCACTTT. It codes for CASSRTGSNSLLHF.

CDR3 DNA sequence: TGTGCCAGCAGCCCGCTGGTGGGGTTTCGCGACTATGGCTACACCTTC. Translated: CASSPLVGFRDYGYTF. This chain uses TRBV11-2 with TRBJ1-2, with D uncertain. Looked up from germline, CDR1 is SGHAT and CDR2 is FQNNGV. This CDR3 has 16 residues. Trimming removed 5 bases at V and 3 bases at J, with 19 bases between.

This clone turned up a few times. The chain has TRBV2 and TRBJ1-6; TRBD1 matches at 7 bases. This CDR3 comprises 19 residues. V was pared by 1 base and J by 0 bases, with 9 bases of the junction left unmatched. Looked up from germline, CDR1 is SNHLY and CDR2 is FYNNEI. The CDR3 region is CASSEGTGVLFSYNSPLHF. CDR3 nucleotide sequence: TGTGCCAGCAGTGAAGGGACAGGCGTTTTATTCTCCTATAATTCACCCCTCCACTTT.

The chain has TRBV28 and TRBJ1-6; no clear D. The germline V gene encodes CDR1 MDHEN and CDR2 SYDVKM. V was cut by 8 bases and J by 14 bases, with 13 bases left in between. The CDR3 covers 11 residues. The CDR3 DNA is TGTGCCAGCGGCGCCGGAAGGTCCCTCCACTTT. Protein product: CASGAGRSLHF.

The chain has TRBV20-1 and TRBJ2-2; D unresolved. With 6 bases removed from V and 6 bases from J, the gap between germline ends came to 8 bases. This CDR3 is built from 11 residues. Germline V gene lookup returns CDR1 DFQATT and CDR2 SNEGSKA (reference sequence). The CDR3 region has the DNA TGCAGTGCCTCTCAACCCGGGGAGCTGTTTTTT. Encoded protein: CSASQPGELFF.

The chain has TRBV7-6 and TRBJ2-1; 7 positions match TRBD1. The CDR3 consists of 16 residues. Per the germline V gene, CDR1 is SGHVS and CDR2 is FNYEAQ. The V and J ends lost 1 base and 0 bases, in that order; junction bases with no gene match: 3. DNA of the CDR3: TGTGCCAGCAGCTTAGGATCAGGGGGCTCCTACAATGAGCAGTTCTTC. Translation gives CASSLGSGGSYNEQFF.

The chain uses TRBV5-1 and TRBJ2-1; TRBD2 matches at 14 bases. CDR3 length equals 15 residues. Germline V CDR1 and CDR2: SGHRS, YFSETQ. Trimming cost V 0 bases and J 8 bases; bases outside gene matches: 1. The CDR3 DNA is TGCGCCAGCAGCTTGGGACTAGCGGGAGGGTATGAGCAGTTCTTC. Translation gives CASSLGLAGGYEQFF.

The CDR3 loop reads CASSLVGQVIEPQHF. For the CDR3, the DNA is TGTGCCAGCAGCTTAGTAGGTCAGGTTATTGAGCCCCAGCATTTT. The chain employs TRBV7-2 and TRBJ1-5; D is uncertain. CDR1 is SGHTA and CDR2 is FQGNSA in the germline V gene. Deletions cut 1 base from V and 8 bases from J, with 15 bases between. This CDR3 is 15 amino acids long.

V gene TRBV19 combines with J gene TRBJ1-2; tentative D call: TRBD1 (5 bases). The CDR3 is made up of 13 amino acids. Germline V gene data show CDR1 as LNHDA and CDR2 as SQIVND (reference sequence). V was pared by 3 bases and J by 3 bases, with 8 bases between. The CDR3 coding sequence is TGTGCCAGTAGTATCACAGGAGACTATGGCTACACCTTC. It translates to CASSITGDYGYTF.

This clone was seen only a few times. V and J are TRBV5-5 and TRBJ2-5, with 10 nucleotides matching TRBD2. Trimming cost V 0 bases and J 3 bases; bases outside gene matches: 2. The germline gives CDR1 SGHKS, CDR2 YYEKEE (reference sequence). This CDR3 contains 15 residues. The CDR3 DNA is TGTGCCAGCAGCTTGGTTGGACTAGCGGAAGAGACCCAGTACTTC. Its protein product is CASSLVGLAEETQYF.

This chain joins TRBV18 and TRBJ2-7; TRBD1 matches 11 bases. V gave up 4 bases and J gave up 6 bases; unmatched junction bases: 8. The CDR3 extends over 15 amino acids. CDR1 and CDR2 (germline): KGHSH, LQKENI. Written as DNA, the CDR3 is TGTGCCAGCTCACAGGCTGGGACAGGGGGGAGCGAGCAGTACTTC. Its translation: CASSQAGTGGSEQYF.

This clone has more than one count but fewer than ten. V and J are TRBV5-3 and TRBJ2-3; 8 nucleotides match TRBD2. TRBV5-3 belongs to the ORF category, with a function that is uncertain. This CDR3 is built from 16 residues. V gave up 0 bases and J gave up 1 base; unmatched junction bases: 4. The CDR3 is CARSLVGGGRTDTQYF. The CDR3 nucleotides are TGTGCCAGAAGCTTGGTCGGCGGGGGGCGCACAGATACGCAGTATTTT.

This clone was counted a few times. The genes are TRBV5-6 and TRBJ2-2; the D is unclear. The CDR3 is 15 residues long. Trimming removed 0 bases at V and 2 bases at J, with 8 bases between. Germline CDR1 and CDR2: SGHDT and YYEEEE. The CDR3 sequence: CASSLAWKNTGELFF. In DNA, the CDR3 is TGTGCCAGCAGCTTGGCCTGGAAAAACACCGGGGAGCTGTTTTTT.

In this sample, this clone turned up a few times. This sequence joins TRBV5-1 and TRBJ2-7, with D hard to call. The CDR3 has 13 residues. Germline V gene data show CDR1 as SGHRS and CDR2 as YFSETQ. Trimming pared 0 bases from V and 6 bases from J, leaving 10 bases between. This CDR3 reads CASSLAPFSEQYV. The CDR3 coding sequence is TGCGCCAGCAGCTTGGCACCATTCTCCGAGCAGTACGTC.

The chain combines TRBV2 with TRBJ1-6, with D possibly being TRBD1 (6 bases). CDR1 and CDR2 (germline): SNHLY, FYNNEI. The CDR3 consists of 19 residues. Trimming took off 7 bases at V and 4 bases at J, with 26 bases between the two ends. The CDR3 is CASTHGPGQADPYNSPLHF. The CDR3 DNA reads TGTGCCAGCACACATGGGCCGGGACAAGCTGATCCTTATAATTCACCCCTCCACTTT.

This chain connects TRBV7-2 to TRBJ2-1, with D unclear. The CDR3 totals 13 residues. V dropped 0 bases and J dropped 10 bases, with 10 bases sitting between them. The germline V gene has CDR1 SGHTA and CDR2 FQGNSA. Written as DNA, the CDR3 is TGTGCCAGCAGCTTAGCCGGTTCTACGGAGCAGTTCTTC. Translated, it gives CASSLAGSTEQFF.

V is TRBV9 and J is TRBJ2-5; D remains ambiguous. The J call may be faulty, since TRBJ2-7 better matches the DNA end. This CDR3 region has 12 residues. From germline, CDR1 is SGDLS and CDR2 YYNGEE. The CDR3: CASSPGFFEQYF. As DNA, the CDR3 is TGTGCCAGCAGCCCCGGGTTTTTCGAGCAGTACTTC.

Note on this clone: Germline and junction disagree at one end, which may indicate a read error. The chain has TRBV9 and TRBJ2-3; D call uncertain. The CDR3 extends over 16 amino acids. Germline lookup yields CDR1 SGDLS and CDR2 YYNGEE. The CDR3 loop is CAGSVEQVTSTDTQYF. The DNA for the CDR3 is TGTGCCGGCAGCGTAGAACAAGTCACCAGCACAGATACGCAGTATTTT.